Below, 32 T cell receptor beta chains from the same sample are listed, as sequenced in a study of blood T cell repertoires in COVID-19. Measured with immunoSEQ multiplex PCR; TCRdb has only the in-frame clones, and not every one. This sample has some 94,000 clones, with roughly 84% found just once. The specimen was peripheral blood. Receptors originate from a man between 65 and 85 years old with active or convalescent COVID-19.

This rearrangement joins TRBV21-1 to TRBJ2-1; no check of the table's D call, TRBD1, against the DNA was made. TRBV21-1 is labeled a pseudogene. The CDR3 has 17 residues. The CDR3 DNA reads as TGTGCCAGCAGCGCCCACAGGGTGTCGAGATCCTACAATGAGCAGTTCTTC. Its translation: CASSAHRVSRSYNEQFF.

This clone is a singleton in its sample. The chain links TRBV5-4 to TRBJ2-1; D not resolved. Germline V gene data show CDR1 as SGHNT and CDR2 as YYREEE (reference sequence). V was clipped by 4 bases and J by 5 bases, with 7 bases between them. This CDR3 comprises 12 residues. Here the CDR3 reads CASSLINNEQFF. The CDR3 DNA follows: TGTGCCAGCAGCCTTATTAACAATGAGCAGTTCTTC.

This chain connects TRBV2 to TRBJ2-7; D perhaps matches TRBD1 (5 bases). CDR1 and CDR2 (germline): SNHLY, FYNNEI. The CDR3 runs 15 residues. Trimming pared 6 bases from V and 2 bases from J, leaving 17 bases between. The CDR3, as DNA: TGTGCCAGCAGCTTGGGGCAGGGCATCCCCTACGAGCAGTACTTC. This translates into CASSLGQGIPYEQYF.

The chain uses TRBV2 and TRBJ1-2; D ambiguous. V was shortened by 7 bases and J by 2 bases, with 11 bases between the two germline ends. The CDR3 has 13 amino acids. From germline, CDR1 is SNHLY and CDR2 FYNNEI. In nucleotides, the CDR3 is TGTGCCAGCACACCCCAGGCCAACTATGGCTACACCTTC. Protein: CASTPQANYGYTF.

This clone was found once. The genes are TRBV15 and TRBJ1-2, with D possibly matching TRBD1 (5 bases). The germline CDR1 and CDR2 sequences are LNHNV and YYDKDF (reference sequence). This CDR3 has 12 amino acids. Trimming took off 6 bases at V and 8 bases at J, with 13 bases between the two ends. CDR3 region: CATSRDSRGYTF. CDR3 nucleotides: TGTGCCACCAGTCGGGACTCCCGAGGCTACACCTTC.

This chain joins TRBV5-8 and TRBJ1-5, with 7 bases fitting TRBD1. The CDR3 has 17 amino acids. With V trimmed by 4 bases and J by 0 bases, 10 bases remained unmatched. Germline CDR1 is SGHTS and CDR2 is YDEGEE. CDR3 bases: TGTGCCAGCAGCCCCGGGGACAGCTATTATAGCAATCAGCCCCAGCATTTT. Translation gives CASSPGDSYYSNQPQHF.

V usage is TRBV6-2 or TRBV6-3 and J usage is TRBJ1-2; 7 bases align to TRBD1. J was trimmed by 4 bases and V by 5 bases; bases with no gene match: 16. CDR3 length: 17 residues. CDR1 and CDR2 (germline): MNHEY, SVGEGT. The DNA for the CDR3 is TGTGCCAGCAGTCCGCACGAAAGGACAGGTTGGGGCTATGGCTACACCTTC. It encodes CASSPHERTGWGYGYTF.

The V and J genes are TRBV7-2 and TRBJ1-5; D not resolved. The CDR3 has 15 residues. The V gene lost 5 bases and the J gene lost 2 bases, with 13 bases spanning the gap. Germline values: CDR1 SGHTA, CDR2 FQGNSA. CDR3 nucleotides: TGTGCCAGCAGCCGCCAGGCTAACGGCAATCAGCCCCAGCATTTT. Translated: CASSRQANGNQPQHF.

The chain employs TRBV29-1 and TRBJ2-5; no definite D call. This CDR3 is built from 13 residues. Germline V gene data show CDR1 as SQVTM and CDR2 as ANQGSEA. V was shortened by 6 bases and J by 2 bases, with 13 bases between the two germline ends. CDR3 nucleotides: TGCAGCGTCAACACGCACCATCAAGAGACCCAGTACTTC. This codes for CSVNTHHQETQYF.

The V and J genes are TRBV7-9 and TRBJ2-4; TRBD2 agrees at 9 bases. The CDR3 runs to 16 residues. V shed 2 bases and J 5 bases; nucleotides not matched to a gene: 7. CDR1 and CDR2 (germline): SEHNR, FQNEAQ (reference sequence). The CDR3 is CASSLPIAGVQNIQYF. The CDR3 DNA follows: TGTGCCAGCAGCTTACCGATAGCGGGGGTCCAAAACATTCAGTACTTC. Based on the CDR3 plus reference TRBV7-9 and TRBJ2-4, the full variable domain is DTGVSQNPRHKITKRGQNVTFRCDPISEHNRLYWYRQTLGQGPEFLTYFQNEAQLEKSRLLSDRFSAERPKGSFSTLEIQRTEQGDSAMYLCASSLPIAGVQNIQYFGAGTRLSVL.

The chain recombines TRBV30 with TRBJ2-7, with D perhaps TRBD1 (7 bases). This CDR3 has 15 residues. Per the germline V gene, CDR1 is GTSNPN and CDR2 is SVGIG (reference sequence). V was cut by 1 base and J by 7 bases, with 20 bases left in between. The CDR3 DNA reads TGTGCCTGGAGTGCCGCGCGACAGGGCCGGGGGGAGCAGTACTTC. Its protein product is CAWSAARQGRGEQYF.

CDR3 nucleotide sequence: TGTGCCAGCAGTGAAAGGGACACGAGGGGTGCTTTCTTT. This encodes CASSERDTRGAFF. The rearrangement uses TRBV2 and TRBJ1-1; tentatively, D is TRBD1 (6 bases). The CDR3 totals 13 residues. The ends were cut back, 2 bases at V and 11 bases at J, with 15 bases in the middle. In germline, CDR1 is SNHLY, CDR2 FYNNEI.

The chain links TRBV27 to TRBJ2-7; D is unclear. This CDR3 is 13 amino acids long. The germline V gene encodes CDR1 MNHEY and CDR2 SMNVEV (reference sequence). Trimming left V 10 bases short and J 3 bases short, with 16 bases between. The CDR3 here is CATIGRNYYEQYF. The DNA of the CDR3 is TGTGCCACCATAGGTCGGAACTACTACGAGCAGTACTTC.

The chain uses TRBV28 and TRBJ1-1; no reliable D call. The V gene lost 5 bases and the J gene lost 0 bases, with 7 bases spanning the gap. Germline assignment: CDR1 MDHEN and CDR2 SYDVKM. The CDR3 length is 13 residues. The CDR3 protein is CASSPTLNTEAFF. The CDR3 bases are TGTGCCAGCAGTCCCACACTGAACACTGAAGCTTTCTTT. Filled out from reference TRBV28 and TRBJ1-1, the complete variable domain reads DVKVTQSSRYLVKRTGEKVFLECVQDMDHENMFWYRQDPGLGLRLIYFSYDVKMKEKGDIPEGYSVSREKKERFSLILESASTNQTSMYLCASSPTLNTEAFFGQGTRLTVV.

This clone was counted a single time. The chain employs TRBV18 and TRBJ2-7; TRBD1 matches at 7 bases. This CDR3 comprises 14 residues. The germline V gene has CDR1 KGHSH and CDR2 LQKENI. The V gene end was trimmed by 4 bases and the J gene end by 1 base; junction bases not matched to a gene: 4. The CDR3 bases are TGTGCCAGCTCACAGGGACAGAGATCCTACGAGCAGTACTTC. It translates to CASSQGQRSYEQYF.

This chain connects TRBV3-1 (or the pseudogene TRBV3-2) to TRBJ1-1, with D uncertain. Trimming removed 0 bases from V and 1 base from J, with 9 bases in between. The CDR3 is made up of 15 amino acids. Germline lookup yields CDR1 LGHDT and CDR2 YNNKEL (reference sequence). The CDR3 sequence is CASSQEKLPNTEAFF. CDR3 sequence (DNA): TGTGCCAGCAGCCAAGAGAAGCTACCGAACACTGAAGCTTTCTTT.

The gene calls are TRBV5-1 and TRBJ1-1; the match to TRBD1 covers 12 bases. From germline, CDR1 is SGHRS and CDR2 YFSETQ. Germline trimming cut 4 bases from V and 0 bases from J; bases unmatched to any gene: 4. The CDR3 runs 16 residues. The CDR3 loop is CASSPGQGAMNTEAFF. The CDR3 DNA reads TGCGCCAGCAGCCCGGGACAGGGGGCAATGAACACTGAAGCTTTCTTT.

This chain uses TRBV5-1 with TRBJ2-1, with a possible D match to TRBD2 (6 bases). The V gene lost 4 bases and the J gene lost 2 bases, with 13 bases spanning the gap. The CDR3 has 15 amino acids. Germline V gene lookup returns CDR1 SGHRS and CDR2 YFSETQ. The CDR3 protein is CASSNGGWTYNEQFF. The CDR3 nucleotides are TGCGCCAGCAGCAACGGGGGTTGGACCTACAATGAGCAGTTCTTC.

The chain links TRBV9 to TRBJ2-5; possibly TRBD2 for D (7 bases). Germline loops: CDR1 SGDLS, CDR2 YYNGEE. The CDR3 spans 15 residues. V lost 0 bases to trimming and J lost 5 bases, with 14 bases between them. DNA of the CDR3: TGTGCCAGCAGCGTAGTCGGGGGGCGCGGGGAGACCCAGTACTTC. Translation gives CASSVVGGRGETQYF.

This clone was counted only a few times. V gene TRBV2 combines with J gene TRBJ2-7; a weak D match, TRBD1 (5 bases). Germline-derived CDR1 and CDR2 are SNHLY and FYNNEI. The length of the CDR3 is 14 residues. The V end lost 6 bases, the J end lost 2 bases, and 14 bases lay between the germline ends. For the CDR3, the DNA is TGTGCCAGCAGAGACGACAGCGTAACCTACGAGCAGTACTTC. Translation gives CASRDDSVTYEQYF.

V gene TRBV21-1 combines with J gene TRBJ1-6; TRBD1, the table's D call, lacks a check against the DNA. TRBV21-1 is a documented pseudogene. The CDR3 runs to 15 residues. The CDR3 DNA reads TGTGCCAGCACCCTCCGGGACACCAATAATTCACCCCTCCACTTT. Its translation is CASTLRDTNNSPLHF.

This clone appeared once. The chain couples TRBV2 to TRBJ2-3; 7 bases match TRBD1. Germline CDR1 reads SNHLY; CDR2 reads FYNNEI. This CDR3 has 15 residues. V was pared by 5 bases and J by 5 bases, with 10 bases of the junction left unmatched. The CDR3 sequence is CASSSSGGYQDTQYF. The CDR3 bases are TGTGCCAGCAGTTCGTCAGGGGGTTATCAAGATACGCAGTATTTT.

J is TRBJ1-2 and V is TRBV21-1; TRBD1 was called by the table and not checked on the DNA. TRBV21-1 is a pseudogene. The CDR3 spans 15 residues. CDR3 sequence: CASSKWQGKSHGYTF. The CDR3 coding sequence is TGTGCCAGCAGCAAGTGGCAGGGGAAGAGTCATGGCTACACCTTC.

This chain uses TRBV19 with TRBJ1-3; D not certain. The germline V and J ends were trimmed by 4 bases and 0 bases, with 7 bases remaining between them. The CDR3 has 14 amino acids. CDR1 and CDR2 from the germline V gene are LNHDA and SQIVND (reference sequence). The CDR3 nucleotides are TGTGCCAGTAGTACAGTCAGCTCTGGAAACACCATATATTTT. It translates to CASSTVSSGNTIYF.

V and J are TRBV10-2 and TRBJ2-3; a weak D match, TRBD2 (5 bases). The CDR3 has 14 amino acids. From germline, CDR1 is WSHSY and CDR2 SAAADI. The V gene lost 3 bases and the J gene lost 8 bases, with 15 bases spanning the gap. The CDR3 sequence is CASSEGGLWGTQYF. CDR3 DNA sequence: TGCGCCAGCAGTGAAGGAGGCCTCTGGGGTACGCAGTATTTT.

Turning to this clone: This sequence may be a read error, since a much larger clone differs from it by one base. CDR3 bases: TGTGCCAGCGGCGCCGGGACAGGGGGCTTCTACGAGCAGTACTTC. As protein: CASGAGTGGFYEQYF. This chain joins TRBV9 and TRBJ2-7, with 12 bases identical to TRBD1. Trimming took 7 bases from V and 3 from J; bases not matched to a gene: 8. The V gene's germline CDR1 is SGDLS and CDR2 YYNGEE. The CDR3 runs 15 residues.

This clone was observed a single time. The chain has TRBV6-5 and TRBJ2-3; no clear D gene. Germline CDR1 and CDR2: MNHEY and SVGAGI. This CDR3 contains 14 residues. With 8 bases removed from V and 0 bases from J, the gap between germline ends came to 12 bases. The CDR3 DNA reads TGTGCCAGCGTCTTCGGTCTTAGCACAGATACGCAGTATTTT. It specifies CASVFGLSTDTQYF.

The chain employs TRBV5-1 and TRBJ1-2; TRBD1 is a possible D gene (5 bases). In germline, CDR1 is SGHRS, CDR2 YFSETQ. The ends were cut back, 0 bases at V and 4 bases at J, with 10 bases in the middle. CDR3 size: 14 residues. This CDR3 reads CASSLEQGPYGYTF. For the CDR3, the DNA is TGCGCCAGCAGCTTGGAGCAGGGTCCCTATGGCTACACCTTC.

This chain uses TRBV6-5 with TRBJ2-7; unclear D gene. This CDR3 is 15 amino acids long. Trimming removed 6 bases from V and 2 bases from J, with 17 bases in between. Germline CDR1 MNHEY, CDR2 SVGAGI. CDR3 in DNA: TGTGCCAGCAGCGCCGCGGTCCTCAAGACCTACGAGCAGTACTTC. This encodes CASSAAVLKTYEQYF.

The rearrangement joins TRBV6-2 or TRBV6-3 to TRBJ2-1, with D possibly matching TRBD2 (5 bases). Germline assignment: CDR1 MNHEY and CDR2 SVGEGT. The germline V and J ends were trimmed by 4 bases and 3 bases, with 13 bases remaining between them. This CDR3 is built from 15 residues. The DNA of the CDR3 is TGTGCCAGCAGTTGGCGGGCGAGCGGCTACAATGAGCAGTTCTTC. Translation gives CASSWRASGYNEQFF.

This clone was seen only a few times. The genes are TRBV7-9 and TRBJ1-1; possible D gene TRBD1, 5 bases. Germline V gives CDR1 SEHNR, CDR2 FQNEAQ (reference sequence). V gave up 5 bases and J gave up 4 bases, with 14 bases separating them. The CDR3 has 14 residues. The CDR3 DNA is TGTGCCAGCAGCCCATTCGACAGCGTCACTGAAGCTTTCTTT. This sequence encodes CASSPFDSVTEAFF.

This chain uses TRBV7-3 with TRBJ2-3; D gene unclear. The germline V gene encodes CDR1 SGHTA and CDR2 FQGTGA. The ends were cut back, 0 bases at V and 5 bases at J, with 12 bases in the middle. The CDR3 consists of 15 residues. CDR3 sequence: CASSLTSRVEDTQYF. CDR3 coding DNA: TGTGCCAGCAGCTTAACTAGCCGGGTCGAAGATACGCAGTATTTT.